These T cell receptor beta chains were read from a single sample in a study of blood T cell repertoires in COVID-19. Assay: immunoSEQ multiplex PCR; the TCRdb copy retains only in-frame clones and omits some. The sample yields some 460,000 clones, about nine tenths seen once. The sample was PBMCs or T cells enriched from blood (not recorded which). These receptors all come from a woman between 18 and 30 years old who had recovered from COVID-19. CDR3s include the opening cysteine and the closing phenylalanine or tryptophan. The D gene is left open where the match is weak. A clone size is listed for some rows: how often the clone was seen (once, few, many), or a class if it is expanded.

J gene: TRBJ1-3; V gene: TRBV3-1/TRBV3-2; clone size: -; D gene: -; CDR3 DNA: TGTGCCAGCAGTTTAGGGACATCCTCTGGAAACACCATATATTTT; CDR3 protein: CASSLGTSSGNTIYF
J gene: TRBJ2-4; V gene: TRBV4-1; clone size: -; D gene: TRBD1; CDR3 DNA: TGCGCCAGCAGCAACCTACAGGGGGCACTGGACATTCAGTACTTC; CDR3 protein: CASSNLQGALDIQYF
J gene: TRBJ2-1; V gene: TRBV30; clone size: -; D gene: -; CDR3 DNA: TGTGCCTGGAGTTTCGGGAGAAGCTCCTACAATGAGCAGTTCTTC; CDR3 protein: CAWSFGRSSYNEQFF
J gene: TRBJ2-1; V gene: TRBV5-1; clone size: few; D gene: -; CDR3 DNA: TGCGCCAGCAGCCTAGTGCGGTACAATGAGCAGTTCTTC; CDR3 protein: CASSLVRYNEQFF
J gene: TRBJ2-1; V gene: TRBV19; clone size: -; D gene: -; CDR3 DNA: TGTGCCAGTACCGAACAGATTAGCTCCTACAATGAGCAGTTCTTC; CDR3 protein: CASTEQISSYNEQFF
J gene: TRBJ2-4; V gene: TRBV7-8; clone size: -; D gene: -; CDR3 DNA: TGTGCCAGCAGCTTTGGGGGGGCCAAAAACATTCAGTACTTC; CDR3 protein: CASSFGGAKNIQYF
J gene: TRBJ2-2; V gene: TRBV25-1; clone size: -; D gene: -; CDR3 DNA: TGTGCCAGCATTGCTGGAGGGGTCACCGGGGAGCTGTTTTTT; CDR3 protein: CASIAGGVTGELFF
J gene: TRBJ2-7; V gene: TRBV21-1; clone size: once; D gene: -; CDR3 DNA: TGTGCCAGCACCGGGAACTCCGGGAGGGCCTACGAGCAGTACTTC; CDR3 protein: CASTGNSGRAYEQYF
J gene: TRBJ2-4; V gene: TRBV18; clone size: -; D gene: TRBD1; CDR3 DNA: TGTGCCAGCTCACCAATTCCCGGGACAGGAGCCAAAAACATTCAGTACTTC; CDR3 protein: CASSPIPGTGAKNIQYF
J gene: TRBJ1-2; V gene: TRBV6-5; clone size: few; D gene: TRBD1; CDR3 DNA: TGTGCCAGCAGCGCGGGACAGTTATATGGCTACACCTTC; CDR3 protein: CASSAGQLYGYTF
J gene: TRBJ2-2; V gene: TRBV2; clone size: -; D gene: TRBD1; CDR3 DNA: TGTGCCAGCAGCGGTACAGGGGTAGGGGAGCTGTTTTTT; CDR3 protein: CASSGTGVGELFF
J gene: TRBJ2-7; V gene: TRBV19; clone size: few; D gene: TRBD1; CDR3 DNA: TGTGCCAGTAGTTTCGGACAGGCCTACGAGCAGTACTTC; CDR3 protein: CASSFGQAYEQYF
J gene: TRBJ2-7; V gene: TRBV5-1; clone size: -; D gene: -; CDR3 DNA: TGCGCCAGCAGCTTGGCCGTTGGTAGCGGAACGCAGTACTTC; CDR3 protein: CASSLAVGSGTQYF
J gene: TRBJ2-5; V gene: TRBV30; clone size: -; D gene: -; CDR3 DNA: TGTGCCTGGAGAGGCGTAGTAGCAAGAGGGCCGGAGACCCAGTACTTC; CDR3 protein: CAWRGVVARGPETQYF
J gene: TRBJ2-7; V gene: TRBV5-1; clone size: -; D gene: TRBD1; CDR3 DNA: TGCGCCAGCAGCTTCCGCCGGGACAGTCCCTACGAGCAGTACTTC; CDR3 protein: CASSFRRDSPYEQYF
J gene: TRBJ2-6; V gene: TRBV5-1; clone size: -; D gene: -; CDR3 DNA: TGCGCCAGCAGCCCACAGGGTACTGGGGCCAACGTCCTGACTTTC; CDR3 protein: CASSPQGTGANVLTF
J gene: TRBJ1-2; V gene: TRBV6-6; clone size: -; D gene: -; CDR3 DNA: TGTGCCAGCAGCCGTGGGGGCCCCAACTATGGCTACACCTTC; CDR3 protein: CASSRGGPNYGYTF
J gene: TRBJ2-7; V gene: TRBV6-5; clone size: -; D gene: TRBD1; CDR3 DNA: TGTGCCAGCGGATTGGACAGGGCGGGCGAGCAGTACTTC; CDR3 protein: CASGLDRAGEQYF
J gene: TRBJ1-6; V gene: TRBV6-5; clone size: -; D gene: TRBD1; CDR3 DNA: TGTGCCAGCTCGGACAGGGGGCACTCACCCCTCCACTTT; CDR3 protein: CASSDRGHSPLHF
J gene: TRBJ1-2; V gene: TRBV11-2; clone size: -; D gene: -; CDR3 DNA: TGTGCCAGCTCCCTGGGTGGCAGGGGAAGTGCCTTC; CDR3 protein: CASSLGGRGSAF
J gene: TRBJ1-1; V gene: TRBV21-1; clone size: -; D gene: -; CDR3 DNA: TGTGCCAGCAGCACCCCTATGAACACTGAAGCTTTCTTT; CDR3 protein: CASSTPMNTEAFF
J gene: TRBJ1-4; V gene: TRBV4-1; clone size: few; D gene: -; CDR3 DNA: TGCGCCAGCAGCCAAAATTCCCCGGAGGACGGGAAGTTTTTT; CDR3 protein: CASSQNSPEDGKFF
J gene: TRBJ1-6; V gene: TRBV9; clone size: -; D gene: TRBD1; CDR3 DNA: TGTGCCAGCAGCGTTGGACCGGGACAGGGAGACTGGAATTCACCCCTCCACTTT; CDR3 protein: CASSVGPGQGDWNSPLHF
J gene: TRBJ2-7; V gene: TRBV4-1; clone size: -; D gene: TRBD1; CDR3 DNA: TGCGCCAGCAGCCAAGGACAGGGGGCGCTCTACGAGCAGTACTTC; CDR3 protein: CASSQGQGALYEQYF
J gene: TRBJ1-2; V gene: TRBV2; clone size: -; D gene: -; CDR3 DNA: TGTGCCAGCAGCCGGACAGCCTCTAACTATGGCTACACCTTC; CDR3 protein: CASSRTASNYGYTF
J gene: TRBJ1-3; V gene: TRBV2; clone size: -; D gene: -; CDR3 DNA: TGTGCCAGCACCCTAACAGGGTTCGGAAACACCATATATTTT; CDR3 protein: CASTLTGFGNTIYF
J gene: TRBJ2-5; V gene: TRBV7-9; clone size: -; D gene: -; CDR3 DNA: TGTGCCGGGGGGGCCCAAGAGACCCAGTACTTC; CDR3 protein: CAGGAQETQYF
J gene: TRBJ1-1; V gene: TRBV6-5; clone size: -; D gene: TRBD1; CDR3 DNA: TGTGCCACACAAATCACAGGGGGGGACACTGAAGCTTTCTTT; CDR3 protein: CATQITGGDTEAFF
J gene: TRBJ2-7; V gene: TRBV18; clone size: -; D gene: -; CDR3 DNA: TGTGCCAGCTCACCAGGGGACAATTACGAGCAGTACTTC; CDR3 protein: CASSPGDNYEQYF
J gene: TRBJ2-3; V gene: TRBV9; clone size: -; D gene: TRBD2; CDR3 DNA: TGTGCCAGCAGCGTAGGACTAGCGTATCATACGCAGTATTTT; CDR3 protein: CASSVGLAYHTQYF
J gene: TRBJ2-7; V gene: TRBV2; clone size: -; D gene: -; CDR3 DNA: TGTGCCAGCAGTTTAACTAGGAACGAGCAGTACTTC; CDR3 protein: CASSLTRNEQYF
J gene: TRBJ2-3; V gene: TRBV10-3; clone size: -; D gene: -; CDR3 DNA: TGTGCCATCAGTGAGTCGAGTCCCCTCCCTAGCACAGATACGCAGTATTTT; CDR3 protein: CAISESSPLPSTDTQYF
J gene: TRBJ2-2; V gene: TRBV10-3; clone size: -; D gene: TRBD1; CDR3 DNA: TGTGCCATCTCTCCTGACAGGGATAACACCGGGGAGCTGTTTTTT; CDR3 protein: CAISPDRDNTGELFF
J gene: TRBJ1-4; V gene: TRBV28; clone size: -; D gene: -; CDR3 DNA: TGTGCCAGCAGTTGGGGACTAAATGATGAAAAACTGTTTTTT; CDR3 protein: CASSWGLNDEKLFF
J gene: TRBJ2-3; V gene: TRBV9; clone size: -; D gene: TRBD1; CDR3 DNA: TGTGCCAGCAGCTCCCGCGAGGGGGCCACAGATACGCAGTATTTT; CDR3 protein: CASSSREGATDTQYF